The 9 T cell receptor beta chains below come from one sample, sequenced in a study of T-cell memory formation after mild COVID-19. Via MiXCR, TCRdb re-called the 5' RACE reads, giving one row per CDR3 protein. The table has 250,000 to 350,000 distinct CDR3 sequences, about a sixth seen once; the top ten hold roughly 20%. Sequencing used PBMCs or a T cell subset sorted from them (not recorded which). Receptors were obtained from a man younger than 35 who had mild COVID-19 (a few samples of this study predate the infection). Cell type and time point are not known.

The sample holds many counts of this clonotype. J is TRBJ2-5 and V is TRBV27, with D unclear. The germline V and J ends were trimmed by 7 bases and 1 base, with 13 bases remaining between them. The CDR3 has 14 residues. CDR1 and CDR2 (germline): MNHEY, SMNVEV (reference sequence). The CDR3 loop is CASKTMAVQETQYF. The CDR3 nucleotides read TGTGCCAGCAAAACGATGGCAGTCCAAGAGACCCAGTACTTC.

This clonotype appeared a few times. The chain joins TRBV3-1 to TRBJ2-7; D unclear. In germline, CDR1 is LGHDT, CDR2 YNNKEL (reference sequence). The CDR3 has 14 amino acids. The ends were cut back, 1 base at V and 6 bases at J, with 13 bases in the middle. In DNA, the CDR3 is TGTGCCAGCAGCCAAGGGGTTCGGACGGCCGAGCAGTACGTC. Amino acid sequence: CASSQGVRTAEQYV.

In its sample, this clonotype was seen many times. The V gene is TRBV5-1, the J gene TRBJ1-2; no reliable D call. The V end was cut by 4 bases, the J end by 0 bases, with 13 bases between. Germline V gene data show CDR1 as SGHRS and CDR2 as YFSETQ. This CDR3 is 15 amino acids long. CDR3 sequence reads: CASSADGFSNYGYTF. The DNA for the CDR3 is TGCGCCAGCAGCGCGGACGGATTTTCTAACTATGGCTACACCTTC.

This clonotype was seen more than once but under ten times. The chain is built from TRBV2 and TRBJ2-1; TRBD2 matches at 11 bases. Germline V gene data show CDR1 as SNHLY and CDR2 as FYNNEI. The trim removed 8 bases at V and 3 bases at J, leaving 9 bases unmatched. This CDR3 is built from 16 residues. CDR3 sequence: CASPAGTSGIYNEQFF. CDR3 DNA: TGTGCCAGCCCAGCCGGGACTAGCGGAATCTACAATGAGCAGTTCTTC.

The J gene is TRBJ1-2, the V gene TRBV9; D perhaps matches TRBD1 (5 bases). The germline CDR1 and CDR2 sequences are SGDLS and YYNGEE. The CDR3 has 13 residues. V shed 4 bases and J shed 8 bases, with 15 bases lying between them. The CDR3 coding sequence is TGTGCCAGCAGCCCGGGGGGGAGGAGAGGCTACACCTTC. This encodes CASSPGGRRGYTF.

This clonotype was seen ten or more times. This rearrangement joins TRBV5-1 to TRBJ2-5; D may be TRBD2 (6 bases). V shed 2 bases and J shed 5 bases, with 13 bases lying between them. This CDR3 has 14 amino acids. The germline gives CDR1 SGHRS, CDR2 YFSETQ. CDR3 coding DNA: TGCGCCAGCAGCTTTAGCGGTGGCGGTGAGACCCAGTACTTC. It codes for CASSFSGGGETQYF.

This clonotype was picked up a small number of times. The chain employs TRBV6-5 and TRBJ2-4; D is possibly TRBD1 (5 bases). The CDR3 sequence is 13 residues long. With 0 bases removed from V and 15 bases from J, the gap between germline ends came to 15 bases. Looked up from germline, CDR1 is MNHEY and CDR2 is SVGAGI. CDR3 coding DNA: TGTGCCAGCAGTTACTCGGGCAGGGAAGTTTTGTACTTC. It yields the protein CASSYSGREVLYF.

The V call is TRBV4-2, the J call TRBJ2-5; 10 bases align to TRBD2. The germline V gene has CDR1 LGHNA and CDR2 YNFKEQ. Trimming took 3 bases from V and 5 from J; bases not matched to a gene: 6. CDR3 length: 15 residues. The CDR3 DNA follows: TGTGCCAGCAGCCATGTTCTAGCGGGGGCGGAGACCCAGTACTTC. This translates into CASSHVLAGAETQYF.

This clonotype was counted once. The chain is built from TRBV6-4 and TRBJ2-1; 7 bases are a match to TRBD1. Per the germline V gene, CDR1 is MRHNA and CDR2 is SNTAGT. CDR3 size: 14 residues. V shed 6 bases, J shed 5 bases, and the junction held 7 bases outside the gene matches. CDR3 bases: TGTGCCAGCAGCAGGGACAGTTGGGACAATGAGCAGTTCTTC. Protein product: CASSRDSWDNEQFF.